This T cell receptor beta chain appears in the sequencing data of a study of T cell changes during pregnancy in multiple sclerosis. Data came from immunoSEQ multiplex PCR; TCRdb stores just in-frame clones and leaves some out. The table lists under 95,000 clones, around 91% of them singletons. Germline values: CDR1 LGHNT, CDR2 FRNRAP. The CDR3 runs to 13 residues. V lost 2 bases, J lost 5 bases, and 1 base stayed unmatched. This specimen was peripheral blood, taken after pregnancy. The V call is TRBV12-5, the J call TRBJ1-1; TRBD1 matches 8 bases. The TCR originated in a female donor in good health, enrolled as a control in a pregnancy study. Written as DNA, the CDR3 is TGTGCTAGTGGTTTGAGACAGGGGACTGAAGCTTTCTTT. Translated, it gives CASGLRQGTEAFF.